These T cell receptor beta chains were read from a single sample in a study of T cells after yellow fever vaccination. TCRdb independently ran MiXCR on the 5' RACE reads; one entry per CDR3 protein. The table shows some 390,000 distinct CDR3 sequences, with approximately 5.7% occurring only once. The input for sequencing was PBMCs, taken 5 days after the yellow fever booster vaccination. The receptors were gathered from a man aged 25 to 40 who received the YFV17D yellow fever vaccine. CDR3s include the opening cysteine and the closing phenylalanine or tryptophan. The order of the fields is clone size, V gene, D gene, J gene, CDR3 DNA, CDR3 protein. D genes are given only for firm matches. Clone size is given for some rows only: seen once, a few or many times, or a class if the clone is expanded.

few	TRBV20-1	-	TRBJ2-7	TGCAGTGCCCGCTGGCGGAGGGGCCACGAGCAGTACTTC	CSARWRRGHEQYF
-	TRBV20-1	TRBD1	TRBJ2-7	TGCAGTGCTAGCCTTCCGGGACAGCCTTACGAGCAGTACTTC	CSASLPGQPYEQYF
-	TRBV5-1	-	TRBJ2-1	TGCGCCAGCAGCTCGGGACCTACTTACAATGAGCAGTTCTTC	CASSSGPTYNEQFF
many	TRBV6-1	TRBD2	TRBJ2-1	TGTGCCAGCTCGTCGGGACTAGCGGGACTAAATGAGCAGTTCTTC	CASSSGLAGLNEQFF
-	TRBV5-1	-	TRBJ2-1	TGCGCCAGCAGCTTGGGTGAGGGTAATGAGCAGTTCTTC	CASSLGEGNEQFF
many	TRBV4-3	-	TRBJ1-2	TGCGCCAGCAGCCACCATTCTGCTGCTGATGGCTACACCTTC	CASSHHSAADGYTF
-	TRBV19	-	TRBJ2-7	TGTGCCAGTGGACAACCGGGACTTGGCACCTACGAGCAGTACTTC	CASGQPGLGTYEQYF
many	TRBV29-1	-	TRBJ2-3	TGCAGCGTTGAAGCTAGTTCCACAGATACGCAGTATTTT	CSVEASSTDTQYF
many	TRBV6-1	-	TRBJ1-2	TGTGCCAGCATGGGATGGGGGGGCCGGGATGGCTACACCTTC	CASMGWGGRDGYTF
few	TRBV5-1	-	TRBJ2-3	TGCGCCAGCAGCTTGTCATCGACCACAGATACGCAGTATTTT	CASSLSSTTDTQYF
many	TRBV5-1	-	TRBJ1-4	TGCGCCAGCAGCTTTGGCCATGTAGGGGAAGAAAAACTGTTTTTT	CASSFGHVGEEKLFF